The 17 T cell receptor beta chains listed next were all sequenced from one sample in a study of cytomegalovirus exposure and HLA in healthy donors (dated by TCRdb to about 2017). The library relied on the immunoSEQ multiplex PCR assay. The multiplex PCR relied on a mix of 60 forward primers for TCR Vbeta segments and 13 reverse primers for TCR Jbeta segments. Imported from immuneACCESS, the table was reduced by TCRdb to in-frame sequences with V and J called. These copies leave out some clones; in studies compared against another copy, an unresolved V gene accounts for under half, and the cause of the remainder is not known. This sample has 100,000 to 150,000 clones in its table, and roughly four fifths of those were observed once. The top ten clones comprise 3.6% of the sample. Material for sequencing was PBMCs. The receptors were gathered from a woman aged 40-49 years in good health and CMV-seropositive.

About this clone: At one end the junction does not follow the germline gene, possibly because of a read error. This chain links TRBV19 with TRBJ1-4; D call uncertain. Per germline, CDR1 LNHDA and CDR2 SQIVND (reference sequence). The CDR3 is 14 residues long. CDR3 protein: CTSRTTGANEKLFF. In DNA, the CDR3 is TGTACCAGTAGGACGACGGGAGCTAATGAAAAACTGTTTTTT.

The chain joins TRBV6-5 to TRBJ2-7, with unresolved D. The CDR3 spans 14 residues. Germline assignment: CDR1 MNHEY and CDR2 SVGAGI. V gave up 4 bases and J gave up 0 bases, with 10 bases separating them. For the CDR3, the DNA is TGTGCCAGCAGTTCCGAGGTCAGCTCCTACGAGCAGTACTTC. Its protein is CASSSEVSSYEQYF.

This clone appeared once. This chain connects TRBV27 to TRBJ2-1, with 8 nucleotides matching TRBD2. The CDR3 is made up of 14 amino acids. Germline V gene data show CDR1 as MNHEY and CDR2 as SMNVEV (reference sequence). Trimming took 5 bases from V and 4 from J; bases not matched to a gene: 4. The CDR3 DNA reads TGTGCCAGCAGTACTACTAGCGGATACAATGAGCAGTTCTTC. Encoded protein: CASSTTSGYNEQFF.

This clone appeared a few times. CDR3 sequence reads: CASSLTGMETQYF. The CDR3 nucleotides read TGCGCCAGCAGCTTGACAGGGATGGAGACCCAGTACTTC. The rearrangement joins TRBV5-1 to TRBJ2-5, with a weak D call TRBD1 (6 bases). The CDR3 consists of 13 residues. V shed 1 base and J shed 5 bases, with 9 bases lying between them. CDR1 and CDR2 from the germline V gene are SGHRS and YFSETQ.

CDR3 in DNA: TGCGCCAGCAGTGAGACACCGGCTAGCGGGAGGGTTAAGGCGTCCTACGAGCAGTACTTC. Protein product: CASSETPASGRVKASYEQYF. The chain carries TRBV10-1 and TRBJ2-7; 12 nucleotides agree with TRBD2. Trimming at V came to 2 bases and at J to 1 base, leaving 15 bases not matched to a gene. Germline CDR1 WNHNN, CDR2 SYGVQD (reference sequence). The CDR3 runs to 20 residues.

The chain links TRBV7-8 to TRBJ2-2, with 7 bases aligning to TRBD2. The J segment lost 0 bases and the V segment lost 5 bases, leaving 12 bases of the junction unmatched. The CDR3 is 18 residues long. Germline assignment: CDR1 SGHVS and CDR2 FQNEAQ. The CDR3 DNA is TGTGCCAGCAGCCTTCGACAGCGGGGCCGCGCGAACACCGGGGAGCTGTTTTTT. Its translation: CASSLRQRGRANTGELFF.

The chain is built from TRBV5-6 and TRBJ1-2; 7 bases align to TRBD1. The germline gives CDR1 SGHDT, CDR2 YYEEEE. The CDR3 runs 15 residues. Trimming cost V 4 bases and J 6 bases; bases outside gene matches: 12. This CDR3 reads CASSHGPTGADGYTF. Written as DNA, the CDR3 is TGTGCCAGCAGCCACGGTCCCACAGGGGCCGATGGCTACACCTTC.

The chain employs TRBV4-1 and TRBJ1-1; TRBD1 aligns across 8 bases. Losses at the gene ends were 2 bases for V and 1 base for J; bases not matched to a gene: 6. CDR3 length: 16 residues. Germline CDR1 and CDR2: MGHRA and YSYEKL. The CDR3 loop is CASSQHGGTGNTEAFF. CDR3 coding DNA: TGCGCCAGCAGCCAACATGGAGGGACAGGGAACACTGAAGCTTTCTTT.

This clone was observed a handful of times. The V call is TRBV19, the J call TRBJ2-1; the D gene is possibly TRBD1 (5 bases). CDR1 LNHDA and CDR2 SQIVND come from the germline V gene (reference sequence). The CDR3 is made up of 16 amino acids. The ends were cut back, 1 base at V and 3 bases at J, with 13 bases in the middle. The CDR3 bases are TGTGCCAGTAGTATAGGACAGTTGGACCTCTACAATGAGCAGTTCTTC. Residues: CASSIGQLDLYNEQFF.

The rearrangement uses TRBV10-2 and TRBJ2-3, with 7 bases fitting TRBD1. Trimming at V came to 8 bases and at J to 2 bases, leaving 4 bases not matched to a gene. CDR1 is WSHSY and CDR2 is SAAADI in the germline V gene. This CDR3 is built from 13 residues. CDR3 sequence reads: CASGGQPTDTQYF. CDR3 bases: TGCGCCAGCGGGGGACAGCCCACAGATACGCAGTATTTT.

CDR3 DNA: TGTGCCAGCAGTGAAATGAGACAAGGGGGCTATGGCTACACCTTC. Its protein is CASSEMRQGGYGYTF. J is TRBJ1-2 and V is TRBV2, with D perhaps matching TRBD1 (6 bases). The CDR3 is made up of 15 amino acids. Trimming removed 2 bases from V and 4 bases from J, with 14 bases in between. Germline V lookup: CDR1 SNHLY, CDR2 FYNNEI. The complete variable domain, with remaining parts taken from reference TRBV2 and TRBJ1-2, reads EPEVTQTPSHQVTQMGQEVILRCVPISNHLYFYWYRQILGQKVEFLVSFYNNEISEKSEIFDDQFSVERPDGSNFTLKIRSTKLEDSAMYFCASSEMRQGGYGYTFGSGTRLTVV.

This clone was seen a single time. J is TRBJ1-1 and V is TRBV18; a possible D gene is TRBD1 (6 bases). The CDR3 contains 16 residues. From germline, CDR1 is KGHSH and CDR2 LQKENI. V was trimmed by 5 bases and J by 4 bases, leaving 20 bases between them. CDR3 coding DNA: TGTGCCAGCTCAATGAAGACAGGAAGCTCGAGCACTGAAGCTTTCTTT. The encoded protein is CASSMKTGSSSTEAFF.

Of note for this clone: Different DNA sequences within this sample yield the same CDR3. V is TRBV27 and J is TRBJ2-2, with D hard to call. Per the germline V gene, CDR1 is MNHEY and CDR2 is SMNVEV (reference sequence). This CDR3 has 14 amino acids. V dropped 3 bases and J dropped 1 base, with 6 bases sitting between them. DNA for the CDR3: TGTGCCAGCAGTTTCGCCGGGAACACCGGGGAGCTGTTTTTT. Encoded protein: CASSFAGNTGELFF.

The gene calls are TRBV28 and TRBJ1-5; D gene unclear. The CDR3 loop spans 17 amino acids. The V gene lost 5 bases and the J gene lost 0 bases, with 17 bases spanning the gap. The germline V gene has CDR1 MDHEN and CDR2 SYDVKM. CDR3 in amino acids: CASSLKPGYYSNQPQHF. For the CDR3, the DNA is TGTGCCAGCAGTCTTAAACCGGGATACTATAGCAATCAGCCCCAGCATTTT.

The V call is TRBV7-3, the J call TRBJ2-1, with TRBD2 as a possible D gene (5 bases). The germline CDR1 and CDR2 sequences are SGHTA and FQGTGA. The CDR3 loop spans 15 amino acids. The V end was cut by 6 bases, the J end by 0 bases, with 12 bases between. The CDR3 sequence: CASSIGLSSYNEQFF. CDR3 sequence (DNA): TGTGCCAGCAGTATAGGACTGAGCTCCTACAATGAGCAGTTCTTC.

CDR3 loop: CASSLPKTGGKNIQYF. The DNA for the CDR3 is TGTGCCAGCAGCTTGCCCAAAACAGGGGGGAAAAACATTCAGTACTTC. The rearrangement uses TRBV5-4 and TRBJ2-4, with 8 bases identical to TRBD1. The CDR3 has 16 residues. Losses at the gene ends were 1 base for V and 4 bases for J; bases not matched to a gene: 7. Germline CDR1 reads SGHNT; CDR2 reads YYREEE (reference sequence).

V gene TRBV6-5 combines with J gene TRBJ2-7, with D perhaps TRBD1 (6 bases). From germline, CDR1 is MNHEY and CDR2 SVGAGI. V was shortened by 7 bases and J by 2 bases, with 18 bases between the two germline ends. CDR3 length: 15 amino acids. This chain's CDR3 is CASTSPPTGAYEQYF. For the CDR3, the DNA is TGTGCCAGCACCTCGCCCCCGACAGGAGCCTACGAGCAGTACTTC.